The rows below give T cell receptor beta chains drawn from one sample of a study of cytomegalovirus exposure and HLA in healthy donors. Here immunoSEQ multiplex PCR was the method, and the copy in TCRdb shows in-frame clones only, minus some. The table records approximately 160,000 clones, 75% to 90% of them present only once. Sequenced input: PBMCs. Receptors were obtained from a woman aged 18-29 years in good health and CMV-seronegative. CDR3s include the opening cysteine and the closing phenylalanine or tryptophan. D genes are given only for firm matches. Only part of the rows carry a size: once, few, many, or a class if the clone is expanded.

size: -; J: TRBJ2-7; D: TRBD1; length: 14; V: TRBV5-1; DNA: TGCGCCAGCAGCAACGGACAGGGACTCTACGAGCAGTACTTC; CDR3: CASSNGQGLYEQYF
size: -; J: TRBJ2-7; D: -; length: 15; V: TRBV19; DNA: TGTGCCAGTAGTATAGTCCGCACAGGGTTCTACGAGCAGTACTTC; CDR3: CASSIVRTGFYEQYF
size: -; J: TRBJ1-2; D: TRBD1; length: 16; V: TRBV28; DNA: TGTGCCAGCAGCGCCCCCATGGACAGGGGCCAGTATGGCTACACCTTC; CDR3: CASSAPMDRGQYGYTF
size: -; J: TRBJ2-7; D: TRBD2; length: 13; V: TRBV6-4; DNA: TGTGCCAGCAGTAGACTAGCGGGAGAAGTGCAGTACTTC; CDR3: CASSRLAGEVQYF
size: -; J: TRBJ2-6; D: -; length: 19; V: TRBV7-9; DNA: TGTGCCAGCAGCTCGCCTCCCCAGGGCCATCTCTCTGGGGCCAACGTCCTGACTTTC; CDR3: CASSSPPQGHLSGANVLTF
size: -; J: TRBJ1-5; D: TRBD1; length: 17; V: TRBV5-4; DNA: TGTGCCAGCAGCTTGGGAACAGGGGTAGGGAGCAATCAGCCCCAGCATTTT; CDR3: CASSLGTGVGSNQPQHF
size: -; J: TRBJ1-1; D: TRBD1; length: 16; V: TRBV7-8; DNA: TGTGCCAGCAGCCCAAGTCGTGCTCAGGGGGGCACTGAAGCTTTCTTT; CDR3: CASSPSRAQGGTEAFF
size: once; J: TRBJ2-5; D: -; length: 14; V: TRBV5-4; DNA: TGTGCCAGCAGCCCCCCAGGGGTGAGGGAGACCCAGTACTTC; CDR3: CASSPPGVRETQYF
size: -; J: TRBJ2-2; D: -; length: 15; V: TRBV19; DNA: TGTGCCAGTAGTTGGGCTAGCAGAAACACCGGGGAGCTGTTTTTT; CDR3: CASSWASRNTGELFF
size: -; J: TRBJ2-3; D: -; length: 13; V: TRBV13; DNA: TGTGCCAGCAGCGAGCAGGACACAGATACGCAGTATTTT; CDR3: CASSEQDTDTQYF
size: -; J: TRBJ2-1; D: TRBD2; length: 12; V: TRBV29-1; DNA: TGCAGCGTAACTAGCGACCGGGGGGAGCAGTTCTTC; CDR3: CSVTSDRGEQFF
size: -; J: TRBJ1-2; D: -; length: 13; V: TRBV6-4; DNA: TGTGCCAGCAGGAACTACGAGGGAGATGGCTACACCTTC; CDR3: CASRNYEGDGYTF
size: -; J: TRBJ2-7; D: TRBD2; length: 16; V: TRBV4-1; DNA: TGCGCCAGCAGCCTCGGGACTAGCGGAACCTCCTACGAGCAGTACTTC; CDR3: CASSLGTSGTSYEQYF